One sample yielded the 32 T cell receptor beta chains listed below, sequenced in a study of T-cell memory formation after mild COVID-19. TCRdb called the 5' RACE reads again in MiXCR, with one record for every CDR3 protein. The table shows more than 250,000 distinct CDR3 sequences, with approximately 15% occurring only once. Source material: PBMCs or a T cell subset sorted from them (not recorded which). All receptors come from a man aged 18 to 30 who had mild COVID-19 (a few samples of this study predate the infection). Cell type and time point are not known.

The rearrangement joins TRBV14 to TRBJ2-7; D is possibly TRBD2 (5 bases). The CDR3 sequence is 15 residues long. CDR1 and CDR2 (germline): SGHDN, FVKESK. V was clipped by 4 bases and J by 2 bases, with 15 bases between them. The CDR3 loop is CASSPSPDFTYEQYF. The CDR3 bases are TGTGCCAGCAGCCCGTCTCCGGACTTCACCTACGAGCAGTACTTC.

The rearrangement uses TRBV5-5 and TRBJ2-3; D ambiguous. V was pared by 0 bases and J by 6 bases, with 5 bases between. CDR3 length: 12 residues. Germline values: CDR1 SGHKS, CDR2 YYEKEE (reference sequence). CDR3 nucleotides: TGTGCCAGCAGCTTGGGGGTGGATACGCAGTATTTT. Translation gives CASSLGVDTQYF.

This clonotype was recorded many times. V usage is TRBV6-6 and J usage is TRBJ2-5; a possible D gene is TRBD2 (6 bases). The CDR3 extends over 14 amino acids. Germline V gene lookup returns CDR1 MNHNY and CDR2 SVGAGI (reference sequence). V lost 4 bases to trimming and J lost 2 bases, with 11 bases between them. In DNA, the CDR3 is TGTGCCAGCAGTTCTGACGGGGGACAAGAGACCCAGTACTTC. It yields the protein CASSSDGGQETQYF.

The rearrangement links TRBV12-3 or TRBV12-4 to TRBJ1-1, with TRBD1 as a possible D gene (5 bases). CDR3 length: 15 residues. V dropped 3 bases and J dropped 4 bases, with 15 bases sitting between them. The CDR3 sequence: CASSLSSGGGTEAFF. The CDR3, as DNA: TGTGCCAGCAGTTTGTCTTCGGGGGGGGGCACTGAAGCTTTCTTT.

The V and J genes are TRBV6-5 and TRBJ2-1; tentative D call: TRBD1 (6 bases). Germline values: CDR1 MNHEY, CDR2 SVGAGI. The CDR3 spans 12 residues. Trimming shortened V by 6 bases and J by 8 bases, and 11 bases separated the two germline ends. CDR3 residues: CASSPDRYEQFF. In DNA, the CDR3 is TGTGCCAGCAGCCCGGACAGATATGAGCAGTTCTTC.

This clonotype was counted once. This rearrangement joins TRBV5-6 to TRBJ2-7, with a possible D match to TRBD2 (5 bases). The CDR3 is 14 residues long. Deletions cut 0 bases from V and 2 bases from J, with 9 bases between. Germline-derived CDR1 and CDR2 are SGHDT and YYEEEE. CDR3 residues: CASSLERAPYEQYV. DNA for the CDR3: TGTGCCAGCAGCTTGGAGAGGGCCCCCTACGAGCAGTACGTC.

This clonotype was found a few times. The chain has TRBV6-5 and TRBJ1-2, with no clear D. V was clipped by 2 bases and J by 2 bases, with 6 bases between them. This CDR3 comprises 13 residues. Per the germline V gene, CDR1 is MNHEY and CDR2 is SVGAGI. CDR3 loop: CASSYIRNYGYTF. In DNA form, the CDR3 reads TGTGCCAGCAGTTACATCCGGAACTATGGCTACACCTTC.

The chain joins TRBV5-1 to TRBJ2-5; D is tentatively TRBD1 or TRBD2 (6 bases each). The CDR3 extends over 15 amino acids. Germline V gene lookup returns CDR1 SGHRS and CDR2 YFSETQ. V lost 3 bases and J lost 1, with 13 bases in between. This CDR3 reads CASSSWTGAQETQYF. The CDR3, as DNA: TGCGCCAGCAGCTCATGGACGGGGGCCCAAGAGACCCAGTACTTC.

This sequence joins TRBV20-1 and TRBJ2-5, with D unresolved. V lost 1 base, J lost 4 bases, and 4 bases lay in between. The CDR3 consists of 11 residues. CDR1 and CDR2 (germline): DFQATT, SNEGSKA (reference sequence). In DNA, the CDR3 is TGCAGTGCTAGAGGGCGAGAGACCCAGTACTTC. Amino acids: CSARGRETQYF.

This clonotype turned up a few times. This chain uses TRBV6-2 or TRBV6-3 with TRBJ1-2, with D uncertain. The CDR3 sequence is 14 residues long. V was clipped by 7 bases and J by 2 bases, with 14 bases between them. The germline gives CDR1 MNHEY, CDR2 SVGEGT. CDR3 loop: CASTPSSVNYGYTF. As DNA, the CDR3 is TGTGCCAGCACCCCTTCCTCTGTAAACTATGGCTACACCTTC.

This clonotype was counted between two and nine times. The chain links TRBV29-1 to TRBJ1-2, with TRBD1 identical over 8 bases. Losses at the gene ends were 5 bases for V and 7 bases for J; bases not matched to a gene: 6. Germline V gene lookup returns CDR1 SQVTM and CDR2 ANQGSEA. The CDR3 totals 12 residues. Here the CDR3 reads CSVPGQGRGYTF. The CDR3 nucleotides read TGCAGCGTTCCCGGACAGGGACGTGGCTACACCTTC. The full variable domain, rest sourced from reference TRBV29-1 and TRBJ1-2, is SAVISQKPSRDICQRGTSLTIQCQVDSQVTMMFWYRQQPGQSLTLIATANQGSEATYESGFVIDKFPISRPNLTFSTLTVSNMSPEDSSIYLCSVPGQGRGYTFGSGTRLTVV.

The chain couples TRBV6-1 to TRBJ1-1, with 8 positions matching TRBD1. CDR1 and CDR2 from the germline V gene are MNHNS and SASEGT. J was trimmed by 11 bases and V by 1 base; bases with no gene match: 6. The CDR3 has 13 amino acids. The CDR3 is CASSEGHRGNAFF. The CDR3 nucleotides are TGTGCCAGCAGTGAAGGGCACAGGGGGAACGCTTTCTTT.

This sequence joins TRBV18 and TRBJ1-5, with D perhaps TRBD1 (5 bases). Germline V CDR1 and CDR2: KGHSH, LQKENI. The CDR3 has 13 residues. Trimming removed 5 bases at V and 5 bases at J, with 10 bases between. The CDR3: CASSTGEDQPQHF. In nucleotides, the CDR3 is TGTGCCAGCTCAACAGGCGAAGATCAGCCCCAGCATTTT.

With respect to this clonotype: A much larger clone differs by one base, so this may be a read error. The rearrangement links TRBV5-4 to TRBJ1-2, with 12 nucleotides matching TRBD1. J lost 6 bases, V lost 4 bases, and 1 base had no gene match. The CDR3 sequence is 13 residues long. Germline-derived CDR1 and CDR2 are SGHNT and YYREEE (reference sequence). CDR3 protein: CASSGTGGDGYTF. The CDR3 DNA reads TGTGCCAGCAGCGGGACAGGGGGCGATGGCTACACCTTC.

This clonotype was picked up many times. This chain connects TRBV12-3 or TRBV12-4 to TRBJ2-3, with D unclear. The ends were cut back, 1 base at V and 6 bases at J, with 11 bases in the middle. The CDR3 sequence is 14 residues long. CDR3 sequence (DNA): TGTGCCAGCAGTTTAGAAACAGCGTGGGATACGCAGTATTTT. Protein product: CASSLETAWDTQYF.

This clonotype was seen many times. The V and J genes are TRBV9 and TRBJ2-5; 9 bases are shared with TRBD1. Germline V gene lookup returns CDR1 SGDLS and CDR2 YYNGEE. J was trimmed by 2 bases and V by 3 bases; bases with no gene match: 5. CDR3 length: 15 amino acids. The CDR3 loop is CASSEGQGIQETQYF. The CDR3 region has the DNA TGTGCCAGCAGCGAGGGACAGGGAATACAAGAGACCCAGTACTTC.

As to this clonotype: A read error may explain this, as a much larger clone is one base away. The CDR3 DNA reads TGTGCCAGCACTTTACAGGGGGCTGGAAAAACCATATATTTT. Translation: CASTLQGAGKTIYF. V usage is TRBV12-3 or TRBV12-4 and J usage is TRBJ1-3; 9 nucleotides agree with TRBD1. The CDR3 runs to 14 residues.

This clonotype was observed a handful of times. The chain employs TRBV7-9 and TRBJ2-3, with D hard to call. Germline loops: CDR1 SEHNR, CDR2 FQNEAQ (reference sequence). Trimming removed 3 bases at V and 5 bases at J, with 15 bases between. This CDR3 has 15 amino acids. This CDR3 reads CASSLLGPVGDTQYF. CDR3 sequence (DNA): TGTGCCAGCAGCTTGCTAGGCCCGGTGGGAGATACGCAGTATTTT.

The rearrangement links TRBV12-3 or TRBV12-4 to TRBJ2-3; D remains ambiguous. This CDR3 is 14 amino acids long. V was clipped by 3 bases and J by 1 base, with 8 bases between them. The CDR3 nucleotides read TGTGCCAGCAGTTTCTCGACCGGCACAGATACGCAGTATTTT. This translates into CASSFSTGTDTQYF.

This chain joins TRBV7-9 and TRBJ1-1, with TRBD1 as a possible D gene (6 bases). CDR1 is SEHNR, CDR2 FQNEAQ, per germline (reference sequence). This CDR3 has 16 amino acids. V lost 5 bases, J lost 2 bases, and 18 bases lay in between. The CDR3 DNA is TGTGCCAGCAGCCTCCCCTCGTCGGGGGCTAACACTGAAGCTTTCTTT. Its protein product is CASSLPSSGANTEAFF.

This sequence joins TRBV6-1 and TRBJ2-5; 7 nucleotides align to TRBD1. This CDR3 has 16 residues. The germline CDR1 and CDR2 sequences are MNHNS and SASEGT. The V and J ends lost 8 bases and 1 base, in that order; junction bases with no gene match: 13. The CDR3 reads CASGGLGRGFQETQYF. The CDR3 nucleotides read TGTGCCAGCGGTGGACTGGGCAGGGGGTTCCAAGAGACCCAGTACTTC.

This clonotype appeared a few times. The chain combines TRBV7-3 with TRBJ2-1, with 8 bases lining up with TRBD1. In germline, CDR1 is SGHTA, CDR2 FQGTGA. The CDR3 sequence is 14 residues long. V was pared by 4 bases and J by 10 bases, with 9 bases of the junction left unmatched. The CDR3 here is CASSSGQGDWEQFF. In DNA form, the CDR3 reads TGTGCCAGCAGCTCCGGACAGGGAGACTGGGAGCAGTTCTTC.

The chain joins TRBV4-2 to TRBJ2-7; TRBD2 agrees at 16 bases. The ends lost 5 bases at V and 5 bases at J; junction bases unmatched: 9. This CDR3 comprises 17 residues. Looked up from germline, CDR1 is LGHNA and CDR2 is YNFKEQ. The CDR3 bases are TGTGCCAGCAGCGAGGGACTAGCGGGAGGGCCTAGGGACGAGCAGTACTTC. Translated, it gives CASSEGLAGGPRDEQYF.

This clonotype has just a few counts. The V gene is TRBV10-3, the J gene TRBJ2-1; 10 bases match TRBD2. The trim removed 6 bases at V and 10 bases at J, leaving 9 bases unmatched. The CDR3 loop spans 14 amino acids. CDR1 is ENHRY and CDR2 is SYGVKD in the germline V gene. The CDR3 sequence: CAISRLTSGSEQFF. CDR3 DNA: TGTGCCATCAGCCGTCTGACTAGCGGGTCCGAGCAGTTCTTC.

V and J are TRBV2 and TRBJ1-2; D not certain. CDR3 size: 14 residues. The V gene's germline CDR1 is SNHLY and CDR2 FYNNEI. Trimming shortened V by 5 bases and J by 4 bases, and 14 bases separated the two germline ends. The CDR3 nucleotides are TGTGCCAGCAGTCCCGGCGGAATGGCCTATGGCTACACCTTC. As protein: CASSPGGMAYGYTF.

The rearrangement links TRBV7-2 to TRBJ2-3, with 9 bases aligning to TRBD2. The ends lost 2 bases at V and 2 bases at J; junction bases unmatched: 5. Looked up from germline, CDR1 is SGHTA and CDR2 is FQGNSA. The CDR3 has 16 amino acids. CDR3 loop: CASSLWRGGYTDTQYF. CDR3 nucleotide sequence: TGTGCCAGCAGCTTATGGCGGGGGGGATACACAGATACGCAGTATTTT.

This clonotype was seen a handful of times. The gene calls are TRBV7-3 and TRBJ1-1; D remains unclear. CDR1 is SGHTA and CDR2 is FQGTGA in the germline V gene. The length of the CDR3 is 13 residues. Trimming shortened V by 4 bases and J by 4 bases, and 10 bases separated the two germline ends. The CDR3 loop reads CASSSVEGTEAFF. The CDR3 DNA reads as TGTGCCAGCAGCTCGGTGGAGGGCACTGAAGCTTTCTTT.

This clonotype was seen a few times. The CDR3 protein is CASSPGQGEQPQHF. For the CDR3, the DNA is TGTGCCAGCAGCCCGGGACAGGGAGAGCAGCCCCAGCATTTT. The V gene is TRBV11-2, the J gene TRBJ1-5; 9 bases map to TRBD1. The CDR3 is 14 residues long. CDR1 SGHAT and CDR2 FQNNGV come from the germline V gene. Germline trimming cut 5 bases from V and 7 bases from J; bases unmatched to any gene: 6.

The CDR3 region is CASSYPAKAGELFF. The CDR3 DNA sequence: TGTGCCAGCAGTTATCCGGCGAAAGCCGGGGAGCTGTTTTTT. The chain recombines TRBV6-2 or TRBV6-3 with TRBJ2-2; D unclear. Germline assignment: CDR1 MNHEY and CDR2 SVGEGT. V was pared by 3 bases and J by 6 bases, with 11 bases between. CDR3 size: 14 residues.

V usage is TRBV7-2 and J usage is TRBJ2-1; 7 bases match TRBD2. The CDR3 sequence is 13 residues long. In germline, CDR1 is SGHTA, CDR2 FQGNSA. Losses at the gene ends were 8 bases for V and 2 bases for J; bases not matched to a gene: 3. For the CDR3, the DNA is TGTGCCAGCGCGGGGGAACCCTACAATGAGCAGTTCTTC. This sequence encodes CASAGEPYNEQFF.

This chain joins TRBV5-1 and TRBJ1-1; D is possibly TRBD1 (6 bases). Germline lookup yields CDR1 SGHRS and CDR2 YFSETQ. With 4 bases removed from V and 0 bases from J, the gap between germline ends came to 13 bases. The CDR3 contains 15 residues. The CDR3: CASSNRQDMNTEAFF. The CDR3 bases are TGCGCCAGCAGCAACCGACAGGACATGAACACTGAAGCTTTCTTT.

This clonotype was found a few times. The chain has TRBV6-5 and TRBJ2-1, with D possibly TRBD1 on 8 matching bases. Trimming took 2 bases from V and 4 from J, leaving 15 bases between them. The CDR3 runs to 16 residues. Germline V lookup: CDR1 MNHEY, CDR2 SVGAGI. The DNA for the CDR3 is TGTGCCAGCAGTTACGAATACAGGGGGGGGTACAATGAGCAGTTCTTC. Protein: CASSYEYRGGYNEQFF.